This record looks at one T cell receptor beta chain sequence and its context. These data come from a study of T cells in Graves' hyperthyroidism and ophthalmopathy. Lactation, pregnancy, other autoimmune disease or uncontrolled infection led to exclusion of patients. Researchers amplified the TCR beta CDR3 regions from RNA transcripts. HTBI primers were employed in a first-round RT-PCR of the TCR CDR3. TCRdb analysed the multiplex PCR reads with MiXCR anew, one entry per CDR3 protein. The table lists roughly 500,000 distinct CDR3 sequences, 46% of them singletons. Germline V lookup: CDR1 SGDLS, CDR2 YYNGEE. The J segment lost 5 bases and the V segment lost 2 bases, leaving 10 bases of the junction unmatched. This CDR3 region has 16 residues.

This chain uses TRBV9 with TRBJ2-5; 9 bases are a match to TRBD1. The clonotype originates from an adult woman with Graves' disease, either hyperthyroidism or ophthalmopathy (not recorded which). Sequencing used peripheral blood or thyroid tissue (not recorded which). DNA of the CDR3: TGTGCCAGCAGCGTGGGACAACAGGGGGCATGGGAGACCCAGTACTTC. This gives the protein CASSVGQQGAWETQYF.